This T cell receptor beta chain was obtained from a study of tissue T cells after allogeneic stem cell transplantation. Using immunoSEQ multiplex PCR, the repertoire was profiled, and TCRdb retains in-frame clones only, with some absent. The sample has 15,000 to 20,000 clones, 55% to 75% seen once. Findings and limits, study-wide: Shared clones across patients were few; motif clustering revealed tissue-specific shared signatures.

This clone was detected once. The antigen is undetermined. Genes here carry mouse names. The read is 1 residue too short to cover the CDR3 end, so that end is filled in from the germline J gene. Trimming stripped 3 bases from V and 0 bases from J, with 19 bases between. Germline CDR1 and CDR2: MSHET and SYDVDS. CDR3 size: 18 residues. The sequencing input was spleen. The rearrangement joins TRBV29 to TRBJ2-4; no clear D gene. The TCR sequence derives from a female BALB/c mouse in good health. For this strain, the MHC haplotype corresponds to H2-d. The CDR3 bases that were read are TGTGCTAGCAGTTTTCTACCCCATTTTCCCTATAGTCAAAACACCTTGTAC. Its translation: CASSFLPHFPYSQNTLY. The entire CDR3 sequence reads CASSFLPHFPYSQNTLYF.